This TCR beta chain was found in a study of blood T cell repertoires in COVID-19. Assay: immunoSEQ multiplex PCR; the TCRdb copy retains only in-frame clones and omits some. The sample holds 140,000 to 150,000 clones, 80% to 90% seen once. The sample was peripheral blood. The sequence derives from a woman aged 50 to 60 with active or convalescent COVID-19.

For the CDR3, the DNA is TGTGCCATCAGTGAACGGGGCGGGGGTGGCAATCAGCCCCAGCATTTT. Amino acid sequence: CAISERGGGGNQPQHF. The V call is TRBV10-3, the J call TRBJ1-5, with D perhaps matching TRBD1 (5 bases). This CDR3 comprises 16 residues. Trimming took off 3 bases at V and 2 bases at J, with 14 bases between the two ends. Germline assignment: CDR1 ENHRY and CDR2 SYGVKD.